The TCR beta chain described here comes from a study of blood T cells in healthy people across ages. This clonotype was picked up many times. Its specificity is unknown. Points from the study as a whole: Not knowing donor CMV status may have confounded expanded clonotype changes.

Alongside a J-beta primer mix, a sample-barcoded 5' primer served in a second PCR lasting about 7 to 12 cycles. TCRdb processed the 5' RACE reads anew with MiXCR; each CDR3 protein has one entry. Of about 780,000 distinct CDR3 sequences listed, about half are singletons. Per germline, CDR1 DFQATT and CDR2 SNEGSKA (reference sequence). Unmatched junction bases numbered 10, after V lost 4 bases and J lost 4 bases. The CDR3 extends over 15 amino acids. The receptor's source is an elderly man in good health. This chain joins TRBV20-1 and TRBJ2-3; 8 bases fit TRBD1. The sample taken for sequencing was blood. Here the CDR3 reads CSANEDRVVSDTQYF. The CDR3, as DNA: TGCAGTGCTAACGAGGACAGGGTCGTGTCAGATACGCAGTATTTT.